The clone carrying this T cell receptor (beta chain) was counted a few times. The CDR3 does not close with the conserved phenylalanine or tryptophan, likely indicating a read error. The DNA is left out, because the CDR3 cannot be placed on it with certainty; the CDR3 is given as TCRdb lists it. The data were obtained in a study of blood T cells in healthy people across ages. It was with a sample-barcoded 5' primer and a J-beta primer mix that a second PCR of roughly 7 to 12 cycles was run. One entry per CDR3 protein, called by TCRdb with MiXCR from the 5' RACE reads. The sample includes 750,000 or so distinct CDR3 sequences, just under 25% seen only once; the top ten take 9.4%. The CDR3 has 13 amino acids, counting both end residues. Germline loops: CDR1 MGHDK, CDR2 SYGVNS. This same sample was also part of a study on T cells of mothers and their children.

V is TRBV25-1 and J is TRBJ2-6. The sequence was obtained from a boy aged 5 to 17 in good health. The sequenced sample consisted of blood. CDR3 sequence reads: CASGAGGANVPTS.